Sequencing of this T cell receptor beta chain was carried out in a study of cytomegalovirus exposure and HLA in healthy donors. Turning to the study itself: Genotyping of 400 or so donors showed that about 79% belonged to the Caucasian-associated ancestry cluster.

CDR1 is GTSNPN, CDR2 SVGIG, per germline (reference sequence). The CDR3 runs 13 residues. Germline trimming cut 3 bases from V and 5 bases from J; bases unmatched to any gene: 1. A multiplex PCR was run with 60 Vbeta primers and 13 Jbeta primers. The protocol was immunoSEQ multiplex PCR, while the TCRdb copy is restricted to in-frame clones and leaves out a portion. The sample carries some 190,000 clones, over 80% recorded once. The specimen was PBMCs. This clonotype originated in a man aged 35-49 years in good health and CMV-seronegative. The V call is TRBV30, the J call TRBJ1-6, with 7 bases that match TRBD1. The CDR3 sequence: CAWSGTDNSPLHF. The DNA of the CDR3 is TGTGCCTGGAGCGGGACAGATAATTCACCCCTCCACTTT.